Presented here are 8 T cell receptor beta chains from one specimen sequenced in a study of T cell responses to AZD1222 COVID-19 vaccine. Sequenced by immunoSEQ multiplex PCR; TCRdb stores in-frame clones only, minus some. This repertoire shows under 150,000 clones, roughly 90% found once; its top ten account for more than 4.5%. Material: peripheral blood, obtained on day 0 of AZD1222 vaccination. The receptor set was obtained from an adult in good health.

The chain combines TRBV27 with TRBJ1-5, with D unresolved. The CDR3 loop spans 14 amino acids. Trimming cost V 4 bases and J 6 bases, with 13 bases left between them. The germline gives CDR1 MNHEY, CDR2 SMNVEV (reference sequence). The CDR3 DNA sequence: TGTGCCAGCAGTTCCCCGGGTCGAGGTCAGCCCCAGCATTTT. The encoded protein is CASSSPGRGQPQHF.

The gene calls are TRBV19 and TRBJ1-3, with D uncertain. Per germline, CDR1 LNHDA and CDR2 SQIVND (reference sequence). The CDR3 spans 17 residues. The V gene lost 7 bases and the J gene lost 0 bases, with 19 bases spanning the gap. Here the CDR3 DNA reads TGTGCCAGTACCGATACCCGGGAGCCCGTCTCTGGAAACACCATATATTTT. It codes for CASTDTREPVSGNTIYF. The whole variable domain, filled in from reference TRBV19 and TRBJ1-3, reads DGGITQSPKYLFRKEGQNVTLSCEQNLNHDAMYWYRQDPGQGLRLIYYSQIVNDFQKGDIAEGYSVSREKKESFPLTVTSAQKNPTAFYLCASTDTREPVSGNTIYFGEGSWLTVV.

This chain links TRBV2 with TRBJ1-1, with a possible D match to TRBD1 (6 bases). The V end lost 6 bases, the J end lost 1 base, and 9 bases lay between the germline ends. Germline values: CDR1 SNHLY, CDR2 FYNNEI. The CDR3 is 13 residues long. The CDR3 DNA reads as TGTGCCAGCAGGGACAGTTGGAACACTGAAGCTTTCTTT. It specifies CASRDSWNTEAFF.

This rearrangement joins TRBV6-5 to TRBJ1-1, with 7 positions matching TRBD1. V lost 6 bases and J lost 1; bases outside the gene matches: 8. Germline-derived CDR1 and CDR2 are MNHEY and SVGAGI. The CDR3 consists of 15 residues. The CDR3 region is CASRVSWTGNTEAFF. CDR3 coding DNA: TGTGCCAGCAGGGTTTCTTGGACAGGGAACACTGAAGCTTTCTTT.

For the CDR3, the DNA is TGTGCCAGCAGCAAAGTTGTAAGGGGGGCAGATACGCAGTATTTT. This codes for CASSKVVRGADTQYF. V usage is TRBV21-1 and J usage is TRBJ2-3. TRBV21-1 constitutes a pseudogene. The CDR3 totals 15 residues.

The genes are TRBV11-3 and TRBJ2-1; D gene uncertain. Germline lookup yields CDR1 SGHNT and CDR2 YENEEA. Trimming removed 3 bases from V and 4 bases from J, with 16 bases in between. The CDR3 sequence is 16 residues long. The CDR3 is CASSFTPSRSYNEQFF. DNA of the CDR3: TGTGCCAGCAGCTTCACCCCCTCCAGGAGTTACAATGAGCAGTTCTTC.

CDR3 amino acids: CASEGMNSPLHF. The CDR3, as DNA: TGTGCCAGCGAGGGGATGAATTCACCCCTCCACTTT. The rearrangement links TRBV11-2 to TRBJ1-6; weak D call: TRBD1 (5 bases). CDR1 and CDR2 (germline): SGHAT, FQNNGV. The CDR3 extends over 12 amino acids. The V end lost 8 bases, the J end lost 7 bases, and 9 bases lay between the germline ends.

The gene calls are TRBV10-2 and TRBJ1-4; 7 bases align to TRBD1. CDR1 and CDR2 from the germline V gene are WSHSY and SAAADI. The V and J ends lost 6 bases and 0 bases, in that order; junction bases with no gene match: 10. The CDR3 contains 17 residues. The CDR3 sequence is CASSPTGWGATNEKLFF. In DNA, the CDR3 is TGCGCCAGCAGCCCGACAGGGTGGGGTGCAACTAATGAAAAACTGTTTTTT.